This TCR beta chain derives from a study of blood T cell repertoires in COVID-19. Whole-study context: The origin of the acute and convalescent COVID-19 samples was the United States, Italy and Spain. Sources were T cells, B-cell-depleted T cells, or PBMCs; the material itself was cDNA or gDNA.

Generated by immunoSEQ multiplex PCR, the TCRdb table keeps only in-frame clones and is missing some. This table holds around 140,000 clones, 84% found once. The V gene end was trimmed by 3 bases and the J gene end by 0 bases; junction bases not matched to a gene: 2. The germline gives CDR1 MNHNS, CDR2 SASEGT. The CDR3 contains 16 residues. The gene calls are TRBV6-1 and TRBJ2-1; TRBD2 aligns across 10 bases. The sequence derives from a man in his fifties or sixties with acute or convalescent COVID-19. The sample consisted of peripheral blood. The CDR3 reads CASSEIAGGSYNEQFF. Here the CDR3 DNA reads TGTGCCAGCAGTGAGATAGCGGGGGGCTCCTACAATGAGCAGTTCTTC.